The sequence of this TCR beta chain was determined in a study of T cells in Graves' hyperthyroidism and ophthalmopathy. Overall study: Peripheral blood collection took place at initial diagnosis, before any treatment. Study-level points and caveats: Within blood appeared most thyroid clonotypes that had expanded above 0.001.

This clonotype was picked up many times. Antigen unknown. The V and J ends lost 5 bases and 2 bases respectively, with 13 bases between them. The CDR3 is 15 residues long. Germline V gene sequence: CDR1 MDHEN, CDR2 SYDVKM. Amplification of TCR beta CDR3 regions used RNA as the template. Researchers ran a first-round RT-PCR on the TCR CDR3 using the HTBI primer set. From the multiplex PCR reads, TCRdb called clonotypes with MiXCR, one entry per CDR3 protein. Of about 400,000 distinct CDR3 sequences in the sample, roughly 15% are singletons; the top ten hold about 21%. Ophthalmopathy cases met thresholds of Clinical Activity Score at least 3, NOSPECS grade at least 4 and duration under 3 months.

Sequencing was done on a sample of blood. This clonotype was obtained from a woman in her fifties or sixties with Graves' ophthalmopathy. The rearrangement uses TRBV28 and TRBJ2-4, with a possible D match to TRBD1 (5 bases). The CDR3 nucleotides are TGTGCCAGCAGTCAGACAGCCGGGCCCAAAAACATTCAGTACTTC. It encodes CASSQTAGPKNIQYF. The full variable domain, rest sourced from reference TRBV28 and TRBJ2-4, is DVKVTQSSRYLVKRTGEKVFLECVQDMDHENMFWYRQDPGLGLRLIYFSYDVKMKEKGDIPEGYSVSREKKERFSLILESASTNQTSMYLCASSQTAGPKNIQYFGAGTRLSVL.